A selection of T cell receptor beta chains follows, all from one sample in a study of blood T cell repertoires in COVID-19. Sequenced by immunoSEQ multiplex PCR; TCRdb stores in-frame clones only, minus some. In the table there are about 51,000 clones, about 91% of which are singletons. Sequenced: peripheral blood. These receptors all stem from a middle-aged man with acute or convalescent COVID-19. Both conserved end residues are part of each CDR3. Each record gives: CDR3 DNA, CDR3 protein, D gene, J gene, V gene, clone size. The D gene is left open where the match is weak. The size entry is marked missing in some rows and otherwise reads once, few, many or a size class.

DNA: TGTGCCAGCAGCTTAGATCCCCACTCACTAAACTCTGGAAACACCATATATTTT
CDR3: CASSLDPHSLNSGNTIYF
D: .
J: TRBJ1-3
V: TRBV11-2
size: .

DNA: TGTGCCAGCAGCTTACCGGGACACCGAGGCACTGAAGCTTTCTTT
CDR3: CASSLPGHRGTEAFF
D: .
J: TRBJ1-1
V: TRBV7-9
size: few

DNA: TGTGCCAGCAGCCTACTAGCGGGGGGCGTCCAGTACTTC
CDR3: CASSLLAGGVQYF
D: TRBD2
J: TRBJ2-5
V: TRBV2
size: once

DNA: TGCGCCAGCAGCCCCACAGGGAACTCTGGAAACACCATATATTTT
CDR3: CASSPTGNSGNTIYF
D: .
J: TRBJ1-3
V: TRBV5-1
size: .

DNA: TGTGCCAGCTCACCATCTTCCGGTTCACCCCTCCACTTT
CDR3: CASSPSSGSPLHF
D: .
J: TRBJ1-6
V: TRBV18
size: .

DNA: TGTGCCAGCAGCTACTGGACAGGGACTAATGAAAAACTGTTTTTT
CDR3: CASSYWTGTNEKLFF
D: TRBD1
J: TRBJ1-4
V: TRBV5-8
size: .

DNA: TGTGCCAGCTCACCCCCCGGGATAGAGACCCAGTACTTC
CDR3: CASSPPGIETQYF
D: .
J: TRBJ2-5
V: TRBV18
size: few

DNA: TGTGCCTGGAGTCCCCGTGGGACAGGGATTAGCAATCAGCCCCAGCATTTT
CDR3: CAWSPRGTGISNQPQHF
D: TRBD1
J: TRBJ1-5
V: TRBV30
size: .

DNA: TGTGCCATCAGTGGCGGAGGGGGGGTTAACTACGAGCAGTACTTC
CDR3: CAISGGGGVNYEQYF
D: .
J: TRBJ2-7
V: TRBV10-3
size: .

DNA: TGTGCCAGCTCACCACAACAAAGGGCTCAGGGGGCAGGCAAAAACATTCAGTACTTC
CDR3: CASSPQQRAQGAGKNIQYF
D: TRBD1
J: TRBJ2-4
V: TRBV18
size: .

DNA: TGTGCCACCCAGGGCAGGGTAAACACCGGGGAGCTGTTTTTT
CDR3: CATQGRVNTGELFF
D: .
J: TRBJ2-2
V: TRBV2
size: .

DNA: TGTGCCAGCAGCAAGACAGGGTTGGACACCGGGGAGCTGTTTTTT
CDR3: CASSKTGLDTGELFF
D: TRBD1
J: TRBJ2-2
V: TRBV5-6
size: .

DNA: TGTGCCAGCAGCGGGGGACAGACGAACACCGGGGAGCTGTTTTTT
CDR3: CASSGGQTNTGELFF
D: TRBD1
J: TRBJ2-2
V: TRBV11-3
size: .

DNA: TGCGCCAGCTCAAACAGGGGGTTTAACACCGGGGAGCTGTTTTTT
CDR3: CASSNRGFNTGELFF
D: TRBD1
J: TRBJ2-2
V: TRBV23-1
size: .

DNA: TGTGCCTCGGGACAGCCAAGTCAGCCCCTCCACTTT
CDR3: CASGQPSQPLHF
D: TRBD1
J: TRBJ1-6
V: TRBV30
size: .

DNA: TGTGCCAGCAGTGAAGGCGGGAATTGGGCTGAAGCTTTCTTT
CDR3: CASSEGGNWAEAFF
D: .
J: TRBJ1-1
V: TRBV6-1
size: once

DNA: TGCGCCAGCAGCTGGTCTTCAGGGTCCGCGAACACCGGGGAGCTGTTTTTT
CDR3: CASSWSSGSANTGELFF
D: .
J: TRBJ2-2
V: TRBV5-1
size: once

DNA: TGTGCCAGCAGTCGCTTAGCAGATACGCAGTATTTT
CDR3: CASSRLADTQYF
D: .
J: TRBJ2-3
V: TRBV27
size: .

DNA: TGTGCCAGCAGTTCAGGGGAATATGGCTACACCTTC
CDR3: CASSSGEYGYTF
D: .
J: TRBJ1-2
V: TRBV12-3/TRBV12-4
size: .

DNA: TGTGCCACCAGTAAACAGGGGGGCAATCAGCCCCAGCATTTT
CDR3: CATSKQGGNQPQHF
D: TRBD1
J: TRBJ1-5
V: TRBV15
size: .

DNA: TGTGCCAGCTCACCAACATTACAGGGGGCGGCAGATACGCAGTATTTT
CDR3: CASSPTLQGAADTQYF
D: TRBD1
J: TRBJ2-3
V: TRBV18
size: .

DNA: TGCAGCGTTTATTTATCACTACCTAGGGATACGCAGTATTTT
CDR3: CSVYLSLPRDTQYF
D: .
J: TRBJ2-3
V: TRBV29-1
size: .

DNA: TGTGCCAGCTCACCACCGACAGCCCAGCGAAAGACCCAGTACTTC
CDR3: CASSPPTAQRKTQYF
D: .
J: TRBJ2-5
V: TRBV18
size: few

DNA: TGTGCCAGCAGCGGGGCAGGGGGCGAGAGGGATTCACCCCTCCACTTT
CDR3: CASSGAGGERDSPLHF
D: TRBD1
J: TRBJ1-6
V: TRBV28
size: once

DNA: TGTGCCACCAGTGATGACAGGGGGCGGACAGATACGCAGTATTTT
CDR3: CATSDDRGRTDTQYF
D: TRBD1
J: TRBJ2-3
V: TRBV24-1
size: .